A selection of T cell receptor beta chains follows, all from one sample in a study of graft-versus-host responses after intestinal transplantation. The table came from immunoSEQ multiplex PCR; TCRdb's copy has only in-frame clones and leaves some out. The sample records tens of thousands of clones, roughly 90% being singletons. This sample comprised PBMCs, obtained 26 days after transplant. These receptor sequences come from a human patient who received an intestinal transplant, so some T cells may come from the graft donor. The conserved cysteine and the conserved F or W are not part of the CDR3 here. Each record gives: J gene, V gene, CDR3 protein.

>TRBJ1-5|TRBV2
ASSTDRSNQPQH
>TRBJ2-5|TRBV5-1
ASSSPMRQGETQY
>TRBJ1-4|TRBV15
ATSLDRNEKLF
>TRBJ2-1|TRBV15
ATSRGQGQGDNEQF
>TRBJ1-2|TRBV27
ASSFGTGVNGYT
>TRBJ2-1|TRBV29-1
STERGLGNEQF
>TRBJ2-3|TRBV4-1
ASSQEMGRTGTRRD
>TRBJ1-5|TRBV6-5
ASLLTGQDQPQH
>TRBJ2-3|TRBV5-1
ASSFELADTDTQY
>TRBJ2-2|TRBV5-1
ASSSLGQGINGELF
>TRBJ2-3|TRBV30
AWSGLAGSSTDTQY
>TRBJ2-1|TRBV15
ATSRSIIPGNEQF
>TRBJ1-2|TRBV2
ASTPGTGGNYGYT
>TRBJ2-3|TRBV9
ASSVETVQTDTQY
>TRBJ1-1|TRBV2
ASRTGVNTEAF
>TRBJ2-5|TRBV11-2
ASSQGQGAKGRY
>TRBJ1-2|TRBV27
ASSLFGGGYGYT
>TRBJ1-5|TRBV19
ASSIAGTVNQPQH
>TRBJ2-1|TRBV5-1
ASSFNSGGSSDNEQF
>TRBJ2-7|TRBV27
ASSLSGDSGQY
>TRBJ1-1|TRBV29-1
SVEDRGGVEDTEAF
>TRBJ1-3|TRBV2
ASSGRTRNTIY
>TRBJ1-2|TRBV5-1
ASRWSTGAATNYGYT
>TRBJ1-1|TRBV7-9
ASSQGHPNTEAF
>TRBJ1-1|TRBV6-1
ASSEALVTTAF
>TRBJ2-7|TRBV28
ASSRTQGANNYEQY
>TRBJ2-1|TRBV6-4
ASSELAGGNNEQF
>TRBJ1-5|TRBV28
ASSWAVINQPQH
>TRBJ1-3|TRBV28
ASSFFTGASISGNTIY
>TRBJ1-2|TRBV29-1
SVEDFVGRDGYT
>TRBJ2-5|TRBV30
AWSVAENQETQY
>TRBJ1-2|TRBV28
ASSLWTGAFLVNYGYT
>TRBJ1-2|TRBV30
AWSPGTGYGYT
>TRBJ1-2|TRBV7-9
ASTTAYGYT
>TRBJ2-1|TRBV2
ALAGGRGEEQF
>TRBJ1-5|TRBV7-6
ASSSESGSNQPQH
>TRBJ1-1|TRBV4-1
ASSPLPGQGRYTEAF
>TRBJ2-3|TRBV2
ASSETGLDTQY
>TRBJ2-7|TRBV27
ASSLNAVYEQY
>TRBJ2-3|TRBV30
TLDRGVKDTQY
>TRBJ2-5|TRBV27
ASSLGAPETQY
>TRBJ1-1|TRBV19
ASKEDSYMNTEAF
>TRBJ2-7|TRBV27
ASSLWAGNVDEQY
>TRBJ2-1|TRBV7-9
ASSFLSGGYYNEQF
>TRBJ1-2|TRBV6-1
ASSVEWGRLSSNYGYT